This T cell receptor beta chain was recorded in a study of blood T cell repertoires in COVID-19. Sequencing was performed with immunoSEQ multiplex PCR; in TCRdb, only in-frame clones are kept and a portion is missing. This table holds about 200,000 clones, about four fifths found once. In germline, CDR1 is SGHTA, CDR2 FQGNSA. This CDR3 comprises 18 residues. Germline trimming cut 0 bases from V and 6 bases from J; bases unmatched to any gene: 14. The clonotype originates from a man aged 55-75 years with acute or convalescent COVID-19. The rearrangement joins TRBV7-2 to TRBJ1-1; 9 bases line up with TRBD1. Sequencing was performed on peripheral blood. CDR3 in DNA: TGTGCCAGCAGCTTAGCTTCGACGGGACAGGGTATGGCCTCTGAAGCTTTCTTT. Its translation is CASSLASTGQGMASEAFF.